This record looks at one TCR beta chain sequence and its context. The study ran its PCR with 60 Vbeta and 13 Jbeta primers. Here immunoSEQ multiplex PCR was the method, and the copy in TCRdb shows in-frame clones only, minus some. Of 50,000 or so clones in the sample, roughly four fifths were seen once. These data come from a study of cytomegalovirus exposure and HLA in healthy donors. V was clipped by 10 bases and J by 8 bases; unmatched bases: 22. CDR1 is ENHRY, CDR2 SYGVKD, per germline. The CDR3 extends over 17 amino acids. Material for sequencing was PBMCs. This TCR derives from a boy aged 5 to 17 in good health and CMV-seropositive. The J gene is TRBJ2-1, the V gene TRBV10-3, with TRBD2 matching 8 bases. The CDR3 nucleotides are TGTGCCACCGGGGGGGACGGGGCCGACCCCCTTCTCTATGAGCAGTTCTTC. Its protein is CATGGDGADPLLYEQFF.